The source of this TCR beta chain is a study of T-cell memory formation after mild COVID-19. Overall study context: TCR clustering was largely donor specific.

The CDR3 loop spans 15 amino acids. CDR1 and CDR2 (germline): SEHNR, FQNEAQ (reference sequence). V was clipped by 5 bases and J by 1 base; unmatched bases: 8. TCRdb fed the 5' RACE reads into MiXCR, producing one record per CDR3 protein. The data hold 250,000 or so distinct CDR3 sequences, with about a sixth observed a single time. The table lists this clonotype with a few counts. Its antigen is undetermined. Broader study findings: Clones contracting across day 15 to 85 had a balanced CD4/CD8 profile; later expanding clones leaned CD4+. Cross-reactive memory seemingly joined, as some responding clones were found in pre-infection memory. Clones which contracted sat mainly in CM and EM if CD4+, and in EMRA if CD8+.

This receptor was obtained from a man in his late teens or twenties who had mild COVID-19 (a few samples of this study predate the infection). Cell type and time point are not known. The gene calls are TRBV7-9 and TRBJ2-7; 7 bases fit TRBD2. The sample comprised PBMCs or a T cell subset sorted from them (not recorded which). For the CDR3, the DNA is TGTGCCAGCAGCGACCGGGACTACCTTTCCTACGAGCAGTACTTC. Amino acid sequence: CASSDRDYLSYEQYF. Full variable domain (outside the CDR3, taken from reference TRBV7-9 and TRBJ2-7): DTGVSQNPRHKITKRGQNVTFRCDPISEHNRLYWYRQTLGQGPEFLTYFQNEAQLEKSRLLSDRFSAERPKGSFSTLEIQRTEQGDSAMYLCASSDRDYLSYEQYFGPGTRLTVT.